The 2 T cell receptor beta chains below all came from one sample that was sequenced in a study of blood T cell repertoires in COVID-19. Clones were read by immunoSEQ multiplex PCR, and TCRdb kept only the in-frame ones, dropping some. The sample contains 150,000 to 200,000 clones, around 79% of which appear only once. The sample consisted of peripheral blood. These receptors all come from a woman in her seventies with acute or convalescent COVID-19.

The chain employs TRBV18 and TRBJ2-1; TRBD2 is a possible D gene (6 bases). The CDR3 has 14 residues. Trimming pared 6 bases from V and 14 bases from J, leaving 23 bases between. Germline CDR1 is KGHSH and CDR2 is LQKENI. The CDR3 region is CASSRSRDSQGEFF. CDR3 DNA sequence: TGTGCCAGCTCCCGATCCCGGGACTCCCAAGGAGAGTTCTTC.

The sample holds one count of this clone. The gene calls are TRBV19 and TRBJ2-3; D remains ambiguous. CDR3 length equals 13 residues. Looked up from germline, CDR1 is LNHDA and CDR2 is SQIVND (reference sequence). The germline V and J ends were trimmed by 7 bases and 0 bases, with 8 bases remaining between them. The CDR3 reads CASNPTSTDTQYF. The CDR3 nucleotides are TGTGCCAGTAACCCCACTAGCACAGATACGCAGTATTTT.